This T cell receptor beta chain was observed in a study of shared clonotypes between healthy human individuals. Findings of the study overall: Relative to clonotypes present in all four donors, those not shared had lower generation probabilities. Naive subsets tended to show greater estimated richness than memory subsets.

Only in-frame clones appear in the TCRdb table, and some are missing; sequencing was by immunoSEQ multiplex PCR. The table lists about 1 million clones, around 76% of them singletons. Germline lookup yields CDR1 SGHNT and CDR2 YYREEE (reference sequence). The junction had 6 bases not matched to a gene; V was cut back by 3 bases and J by 3 bases. The CDR3 is 17 residues long. Points on this clone: Antigen unknown.

The chain is built from TRBV5-4 and TRBJ2-7, with 16 bases aligning to TRBD2. Specimen: memory CD4+ T cells sorted from blood. As for subset: CD45RA-negative fraction. The TCR originated in a young man in good health. DNA for the CDR3: TGTGCCAGCAGCTCCGGGACTAGCGGGAGGGCCAACTACGAGCAGTACTTC. Encoded protein: CASSSGTSGRANYEQYF. The full variable domain, with the rest looked up from reference TRBV5-4 and TRBJ2-7, is ETGVTQSPTHLIKTRGQQVTLRCSSQSGHNTVSWYQQALGQGPQFIFQYYREEENGRGNFPPRFSGLQFPNYSSELNVNALELDDSALYLCASSSGTSGRANYEQYFGPGTRLTVT.